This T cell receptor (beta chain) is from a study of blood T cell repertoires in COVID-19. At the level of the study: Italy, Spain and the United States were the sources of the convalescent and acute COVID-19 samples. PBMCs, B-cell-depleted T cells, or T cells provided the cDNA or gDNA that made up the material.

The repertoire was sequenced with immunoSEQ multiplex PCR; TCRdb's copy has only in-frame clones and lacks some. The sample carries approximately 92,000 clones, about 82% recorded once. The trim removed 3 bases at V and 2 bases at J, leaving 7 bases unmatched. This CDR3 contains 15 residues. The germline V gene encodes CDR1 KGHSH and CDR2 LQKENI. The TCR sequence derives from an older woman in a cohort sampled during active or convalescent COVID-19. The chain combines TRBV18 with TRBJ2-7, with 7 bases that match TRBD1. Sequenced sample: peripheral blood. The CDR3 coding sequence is TGTGCCAGCTCACCCTCGATAACAGGGGCCTACGAGCAGTACTTC. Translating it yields CASSPSITGAYEQYF.